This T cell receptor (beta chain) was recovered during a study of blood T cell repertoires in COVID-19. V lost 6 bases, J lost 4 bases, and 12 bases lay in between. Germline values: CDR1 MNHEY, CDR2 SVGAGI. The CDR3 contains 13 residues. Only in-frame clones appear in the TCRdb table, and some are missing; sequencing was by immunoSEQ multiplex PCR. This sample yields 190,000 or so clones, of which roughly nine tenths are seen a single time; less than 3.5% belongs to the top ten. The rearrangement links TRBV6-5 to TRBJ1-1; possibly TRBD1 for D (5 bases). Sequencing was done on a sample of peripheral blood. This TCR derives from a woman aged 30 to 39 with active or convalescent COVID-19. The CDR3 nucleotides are TGTGCCAGCAGACGGGGGACGGGCACTGAAGCTTTCTTT. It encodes CASRRGTGTEAFF.